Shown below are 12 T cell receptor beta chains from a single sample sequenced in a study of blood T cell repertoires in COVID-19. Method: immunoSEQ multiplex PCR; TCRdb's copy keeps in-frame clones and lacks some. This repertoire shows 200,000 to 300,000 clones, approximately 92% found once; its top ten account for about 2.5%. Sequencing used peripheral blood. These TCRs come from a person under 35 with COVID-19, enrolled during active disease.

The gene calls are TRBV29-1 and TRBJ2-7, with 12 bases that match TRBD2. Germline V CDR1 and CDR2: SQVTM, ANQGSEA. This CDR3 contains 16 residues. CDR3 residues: CSACPWTSGEIYEQYF. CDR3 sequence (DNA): TGCAGTGCCTGCCCTTGGACTAGCGGGGAAATCTACGAGCAGTACTTC.

Here the CDR3 reads CASVEGALGTDTQYF. DNA of the CDR3: TGCGCCAGCGTCGAAGGGGCGTTGGGAACAGATACGCAGTATTTT. The chain uses TRBV5-1 and TRBJ2-3, with TRBD1 as a possible D gene (5 bases). Germline V lookup: CDR1 SGHRS, CDR2 YFSETQ. The CDR3 extends over 15 amino acids. V dropped 7 bases and J dropped 3 bases, with 18 bases sitting between them. The whole variable domain, remainder taken from reference TRBV5-1 and TRBJ2-3, is KAGVTQTPRYLIKTRGQQVTLSCSPISGHRSVSWYQQTPGQGLQFLFEYFSETQRNKGNFPGRFSGRQFSNSRSEMNVSTLELGDSALYLCASVEGALGTDTQYFGPGTRLTVL.

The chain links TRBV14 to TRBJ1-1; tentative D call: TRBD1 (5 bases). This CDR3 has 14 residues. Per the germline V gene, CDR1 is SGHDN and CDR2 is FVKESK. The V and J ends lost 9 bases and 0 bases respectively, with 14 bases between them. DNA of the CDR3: TGTGCCAGTTCCCGTGACAGATTGAACACTGAAGCTTTCTTT. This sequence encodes CASSRDRLNTEAFF.

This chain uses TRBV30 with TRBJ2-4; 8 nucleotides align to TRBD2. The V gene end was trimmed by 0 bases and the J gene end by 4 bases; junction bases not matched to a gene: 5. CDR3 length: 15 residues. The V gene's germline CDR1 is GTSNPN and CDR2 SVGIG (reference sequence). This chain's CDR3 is CAWSVDGRAKNIQYF. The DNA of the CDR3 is TGTGCCTGGAGTGTCGACGGGAGGGCAAAAAACATTCAGTACTTC.

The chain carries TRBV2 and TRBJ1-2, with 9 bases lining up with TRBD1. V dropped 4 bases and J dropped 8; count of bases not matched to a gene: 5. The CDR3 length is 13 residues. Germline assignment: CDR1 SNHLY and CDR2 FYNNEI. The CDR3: CASSGTGDGGYTF. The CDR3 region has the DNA TGTGCCAGCAGTGGGACAGGGGACGGAGGCTACACCTTC.

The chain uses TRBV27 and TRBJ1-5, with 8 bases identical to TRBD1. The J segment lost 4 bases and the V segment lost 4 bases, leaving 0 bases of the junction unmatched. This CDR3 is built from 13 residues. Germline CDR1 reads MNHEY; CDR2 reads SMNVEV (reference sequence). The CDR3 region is CASSWTGNQPQHF. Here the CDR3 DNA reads TGTGCCAGCAGTTGGACAGGGAATCAGCCCCAGCATTTT.

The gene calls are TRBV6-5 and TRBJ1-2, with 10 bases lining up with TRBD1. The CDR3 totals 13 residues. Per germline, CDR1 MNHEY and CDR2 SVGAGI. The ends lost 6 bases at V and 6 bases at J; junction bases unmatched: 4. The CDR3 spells CASRDRGQDGYTF. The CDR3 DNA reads TGTGCCAGCAGAGACAGGGGGCAGGATGGCTACACCTTC.

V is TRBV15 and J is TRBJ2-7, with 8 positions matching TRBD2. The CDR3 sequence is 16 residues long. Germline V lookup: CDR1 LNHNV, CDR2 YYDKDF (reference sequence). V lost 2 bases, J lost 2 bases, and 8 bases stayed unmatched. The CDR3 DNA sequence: TGTGCCACCAGCAGACTTGAAAGCGGGAGCGCCTACGAGCAGTACTTC. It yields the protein CATSRLESGSAYEQYF.

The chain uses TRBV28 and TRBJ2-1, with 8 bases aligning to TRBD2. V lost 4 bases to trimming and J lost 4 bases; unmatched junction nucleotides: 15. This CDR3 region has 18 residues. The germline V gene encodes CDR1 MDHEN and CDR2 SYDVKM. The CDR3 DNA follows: TGTGCCAGCAGTTCCAAACGGACTAGCCGTCTAACTTACAATGAGCAGTTCTTC. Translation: CASSSKRTSRLTYNEQFF.

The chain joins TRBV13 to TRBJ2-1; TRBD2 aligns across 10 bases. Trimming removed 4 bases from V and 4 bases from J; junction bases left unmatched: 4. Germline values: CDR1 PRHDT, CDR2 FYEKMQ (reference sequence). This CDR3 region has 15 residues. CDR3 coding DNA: TGTGCCAGCAGCTCATCGACTAGCGGGTACAATGAGCAGTTCTTC. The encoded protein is CASSSSTSGYNEQFF.

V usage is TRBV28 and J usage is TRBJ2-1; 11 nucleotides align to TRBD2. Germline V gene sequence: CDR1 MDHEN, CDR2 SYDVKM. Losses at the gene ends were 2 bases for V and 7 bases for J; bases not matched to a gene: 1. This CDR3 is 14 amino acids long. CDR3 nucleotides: TGTGCCAGCAGTTTAGTAGCGGGAGGGAATGAGCAGTTCTTC. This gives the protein CASSLVAGGNEQFF.

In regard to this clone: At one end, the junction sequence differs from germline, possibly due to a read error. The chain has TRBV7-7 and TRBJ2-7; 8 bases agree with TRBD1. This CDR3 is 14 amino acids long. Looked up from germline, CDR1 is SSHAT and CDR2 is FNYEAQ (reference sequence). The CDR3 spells CASSPGTGSYEQYF. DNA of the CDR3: TGTGCTAGCAGCCCTGGGACAGGAAGTTACGAGCAGTACTTC. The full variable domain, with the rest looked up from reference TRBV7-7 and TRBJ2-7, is GAGVSQSPRYKVTKRGQDVTLRCDPISSHATLYWYQQALGQGPEFLTYFNYEAQPDKSGLPSDRFSAERPEGSISTLTIQRTEQRDSAMYRCASSPGTGSYEQYFGPGTRLTVT.